This T cell receptor beta chain was retrieved from a study of blood T cell repertoires in COVID-19. On the study more broadly: Collection of acute and convalescent COVID-19 samples took place in the United States, Italy and Spain. From T cells, B-cell-depleted T cells, or PBMCs came the material, which was cDNA or gDNA.

Original analysis: Estimated nucleated cell counts came from reference gene primer amplification. Only in-frame clones appear in the TCRdb table, and some are missing; sequencing was by immunoSEQ multiplex PCR. V and J calls and clone size are those listed in that table; D and trimming were worked out from the DNA. The table includes approximately 230,000 clones, around 86% detected once. Trimming cost V 3 bases and J 8 bases, with 14 bases left between them. Germline V gene sequence: CDR1 LNHDA, CDR2 SQIVND (reference sequence). This CDR3 comprises 15 residues. Sequencing was performed on peripheral blood. The V gene is TRBV19, the J gene TRBJ1-6; D is unresolved. The sequence derives from a man younger than 40 who had recovered from COVID-19. The chain's CDR3 is CASSIGLINYSPLHF. DNA for the CDR3: TGTGCCAGTAGTATTGGGCTCATTAATTATTCACCCCTCCACTTT.